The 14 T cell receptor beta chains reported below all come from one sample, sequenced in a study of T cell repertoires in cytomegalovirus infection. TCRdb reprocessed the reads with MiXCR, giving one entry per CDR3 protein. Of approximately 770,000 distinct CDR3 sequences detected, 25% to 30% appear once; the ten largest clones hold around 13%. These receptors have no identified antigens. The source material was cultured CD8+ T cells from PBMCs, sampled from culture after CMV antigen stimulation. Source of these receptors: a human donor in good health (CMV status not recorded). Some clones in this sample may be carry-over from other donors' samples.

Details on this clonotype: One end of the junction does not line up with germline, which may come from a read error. The CDR3 DNA follows: TGTGCCAGCGGCTTTAGCGGGGTAGGGGAGACCCAGTACTTC. Protein: CASGFSGVGETQYF. This chain links TRBV13 with TRBJ2-5; 8 bases agree with TRBD2. CDR1 and CDR2 (germline): PRHDT, FYEKMQ (reference sequence). This CDR3 comprises 14 residues.

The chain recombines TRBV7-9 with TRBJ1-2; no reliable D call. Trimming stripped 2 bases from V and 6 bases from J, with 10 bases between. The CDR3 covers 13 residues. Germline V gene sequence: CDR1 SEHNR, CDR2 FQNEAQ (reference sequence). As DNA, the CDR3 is TGTGCCAGCAGCTTACCCGCTAGTAATGGCTACACCTTC. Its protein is CASSLPASNGYTF.

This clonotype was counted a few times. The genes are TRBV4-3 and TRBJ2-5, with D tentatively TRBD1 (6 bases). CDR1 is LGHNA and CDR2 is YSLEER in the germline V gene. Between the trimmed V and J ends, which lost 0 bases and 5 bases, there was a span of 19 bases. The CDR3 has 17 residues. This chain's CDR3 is CASSQDYGTHEGETQYF. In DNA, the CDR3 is TGCGCCAGCAGCCAAGATTATGGGACACACGAGGGGGAGACCCAGTACTTC.

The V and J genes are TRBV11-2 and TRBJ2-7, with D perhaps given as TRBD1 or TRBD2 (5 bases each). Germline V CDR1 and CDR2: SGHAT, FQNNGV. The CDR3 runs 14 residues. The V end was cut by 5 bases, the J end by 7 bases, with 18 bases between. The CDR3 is CASSTTRGLGEQYV. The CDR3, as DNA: TGTGCCAGCAGCACTACGAGGGGTCTCGGGGAGCAGTACGTC.

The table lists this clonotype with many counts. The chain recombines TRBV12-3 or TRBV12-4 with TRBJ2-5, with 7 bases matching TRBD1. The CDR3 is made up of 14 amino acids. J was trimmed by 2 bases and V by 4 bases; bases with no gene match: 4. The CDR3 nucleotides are TGTGCCAGCAGTTCTTCCAGGGGGCAAGAGACCCAGTACTTC. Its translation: CASSSSRGQETQYF.

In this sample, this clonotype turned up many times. The CDR3: CASSPPTGPGANVLTF. The CDR3 region has the DNA TGTGCCAGCAGTCCGCCGACAGGGCCCGGGGCCAACGTCCTGACTTTC. This chain links TRBV28 with TRBJ2-6; 7 positions agree with TRBD1. From germline, CDR1 is MDHEN and CDR2 SYDVKM. CDR3 length: 16 amino acids. The junction had 8 bases not matched to a gene; V was cut back by 5 bases and J by 4 bases.

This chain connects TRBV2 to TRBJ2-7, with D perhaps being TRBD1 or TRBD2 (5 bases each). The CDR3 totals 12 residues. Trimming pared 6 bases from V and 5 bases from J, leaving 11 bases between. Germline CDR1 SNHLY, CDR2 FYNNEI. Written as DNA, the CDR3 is TGTGCCAGCAGGGGACGGCTAAACGAGCAGTACGTC. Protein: CASRGRLNEQYV.

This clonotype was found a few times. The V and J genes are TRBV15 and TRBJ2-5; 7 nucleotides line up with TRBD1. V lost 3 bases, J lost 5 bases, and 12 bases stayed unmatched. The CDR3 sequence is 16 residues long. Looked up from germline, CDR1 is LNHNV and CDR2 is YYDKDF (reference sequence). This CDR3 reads CATSREKGQVGETQYF. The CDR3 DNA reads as TGTGCCACCAGCAGGGAGAAAGGACAGGTCGGTGAGACCCAGTACTTC.

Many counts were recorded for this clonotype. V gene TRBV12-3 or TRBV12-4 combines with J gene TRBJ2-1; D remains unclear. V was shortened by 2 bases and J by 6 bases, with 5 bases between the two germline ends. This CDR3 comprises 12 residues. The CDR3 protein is CASSLRANEQFF. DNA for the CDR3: TGTGCCAGCAGTTTAAGGGCCAATGAGCAGTTCTTC.

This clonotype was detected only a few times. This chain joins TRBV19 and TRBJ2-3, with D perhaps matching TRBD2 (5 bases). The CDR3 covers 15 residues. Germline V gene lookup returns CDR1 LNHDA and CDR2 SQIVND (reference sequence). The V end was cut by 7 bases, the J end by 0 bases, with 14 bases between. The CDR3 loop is CASKELGSSTDTQYF. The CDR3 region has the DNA TGTGCCAGTAAGGAACTAGGGTCTAGCACAGATACGCAGTATTTT.

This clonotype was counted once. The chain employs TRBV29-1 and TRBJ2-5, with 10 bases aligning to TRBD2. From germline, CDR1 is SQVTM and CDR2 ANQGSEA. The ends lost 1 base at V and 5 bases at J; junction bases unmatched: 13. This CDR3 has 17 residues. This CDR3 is CSVEVPLLAGIGETQYF. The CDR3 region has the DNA TGCAGCGTTGAAGTTCCCCTACTAGCGGGGATTGGTGAGACCCAGTACTTC.

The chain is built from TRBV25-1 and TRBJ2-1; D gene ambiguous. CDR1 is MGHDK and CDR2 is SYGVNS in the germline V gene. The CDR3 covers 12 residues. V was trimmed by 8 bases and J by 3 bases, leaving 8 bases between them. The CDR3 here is CASGWRYNEQFF. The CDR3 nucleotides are TGTGCCAGCGGTTGGCGCTACAATGAGCAGTTCTTC.

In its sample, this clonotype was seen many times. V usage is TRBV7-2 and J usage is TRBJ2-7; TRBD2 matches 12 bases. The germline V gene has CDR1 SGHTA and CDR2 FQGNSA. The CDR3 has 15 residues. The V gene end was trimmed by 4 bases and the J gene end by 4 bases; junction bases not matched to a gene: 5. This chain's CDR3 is CASSWATSGGYEQYF. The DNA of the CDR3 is TGTGCCAGCAGCTGGGCGACTAGCGGGGGTTACGAGCAGTACTTC.

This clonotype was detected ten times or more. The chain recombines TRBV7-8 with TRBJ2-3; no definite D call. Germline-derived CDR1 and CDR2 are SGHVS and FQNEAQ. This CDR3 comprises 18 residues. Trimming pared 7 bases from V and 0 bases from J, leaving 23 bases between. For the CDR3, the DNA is TGTGCCAGCACCCACAACCCGATAGCAACCTCTAGCACAGATACGCAGTATTTT. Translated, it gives CASTHNPIATSSTDTQYF.